This is a list of T cell receptor beta chains from one sample in a study of OX40 agonist ivuxolimab in advanced cancers. Measured with immunoSEQ multiplex PCR; TCRdb has only the in-frame clones, and not every one. There are some 70,000 clones in the sample; approximately 93% occur only once, and less than 2.5% lies in the top ten. The sample here was CD4+ or CD8+ T cells sorted from blood, taken in a trial of the OX40 agonist ivuxolimab. The receptors were sampled from an adult with an advanced solid tumor such as melanoma, head and neck, liver or kidney cancer. CDR3s include the opening cysteine and the closing phenylalanine or tryptophan. Each record gives: D gene, V gene, J gene, clone size, CDR3 protein, CDR3 DNA. The D gene is left open where the match is weak. Clone size, where shown, is once, few, many, or a class for clones that have expanded.

>.|TRBV7-2|TRBJ1-6|.
CASSLAHYSPLHF
TGTGCCAGCAGCTTAGCCCACTATTCACCCCTCCACTTT
>.|TRBV20-1|TRBJ1-2|.
CSAISYGYTF
TGCAGTGCTATCAGTTATGGCTACACCTTC
>.|TRBV27|TRBJ2-7|few
CASSLSSPTRGEQYF
TGTGCCAGCAGTTTATCTTCCCCGACGAGAGGGGAGCAGTACTTC
>.|TRBV30|TRBJ1-2|.
CAWSSGRLGYTF
TGTGCCTGGAGTTCGGGGCGGCTCGGCTACACCTTC
>.|TRBV28|TRBJ1-3|.
CASSVTTAGNTIYF
TGTGCCAGCAGTGTAACGACAGCCGGAAACACCATATATTTT
>TRBD1|TRBV11-2|TRBJ2-7|few
CASSRQGAPQYF
TGTGCCAGCAGCCGGCAGGGGGCCCCGCAGTACTTC
>TRBD1|TRBV28|TRBJ2-3|once
CASNQGATDTQYF
TGTGCCAGCAATCAGGGGGCGACAGATACGCAGTATTTT
>TRBD1|TRBV9|TRBJ2-7|.
CASSVRGTDSYEQYF
TGTGCCAGCAGTGTCAGGGGGACAGACTCCTACGAGCAGTACTTC
>.|TRBV28|TRBJ2-7|.
CASNNGDTSYEQYF
TGTGCCAGCAACAACGGGGACACCTCCTACGAGCAGTACTTC
>TRBD1|TRBV28|TRBJ1-5|.
CASDLGTGGNNQPQHF
TGTGCCAGCGATCTCGGGACAGGGGGCAACAATCAGCCCCAGCATTTT
>TRBD2|TRBV4-1|TRBJ2-5|once
CASSDDTRRLGTGGGETQYF
TGCGCCAGCAGCGACGACACAAGAAGGTTGGGAACGGGAGGAGGGGAGACCCAGTACTTC
>TRBD1|TRBV5-1|TRBJ2-3|.
CASSLGGQGTADTQYF
TGCGCCAGCAGCTTGGGGGGACAGGGAACGGCAGATACGCAGTATTTT
>.|TRBV6-5|TRBJ2-7|.
CASSIGTSYYEQYF
TGTGCCAGCTCGATAGGGACATCCTACTACGAGCAGTACTTC
>.|TRBV2|TRBJ1-1|.
CASSTDVVAEAFF
TGTGCCAGCAGTACGGACGTGGTGGCGGAAGCTTTCTTT
>TRBD2|TRBV11-2|TRBJ2-2|.
CASSSFRTRPRNTGELFF
TGTGCCAGCAGCTCCTTCCGGACTAGACCCAGAAACACCGGGGAGCTGTTTTTT
>.|TRBV28|TRBJ2-6|.
CASRSRGGYGANVLTF
TGTGCCAGCAGAAGCAGGGGGGGATATGGGGCCAACGTCCTGACTTTC
>.|TRBV7-9|TRBJ1-2|few
CASSVLESGYTF
TGTGCCAGCAGCGTGCTAGAATCGGGCTACACCTTC
>TRBD1|TRBV7-2|TRBJ2-2|.
CASSLSPGQGTGELFF
TGTGCCAGCAGCTTATCGCCGGGACAGGGTACCGGGGAGCTGTTTTTT
>.|TRBV6-5|TRBJ1-2|.
CASRGGEKGYTF
TGTGCCAGTAGGGGGGGAGAAAAAGGCTACACCTTC
>.|TRBV18|TRBJ2-3|.
CASSPGTSSTDTQYF
TGTGCCAGCTCCCCCGGGACATCCTCCACAGATACGCAGTATTTT
>.|TRBV6-5|TRBJ1-1|few
CASSYLTNTEAFF
TGTGCCAGCAGTTATTTGACGAACACTGAAGCTTTCTTT
>.|TRBV28|TRBJ1-1|few
CASSSPRGNTEAFF
TGTGCCAGCAGTTCACCCCGTGGGAACACTGAAGCTTTCTTT
>.|TRBV29-1|TRBJ1-4|.
CSGKAVGEKLFF
TGCAGCGGAAAGGCTGTGGGTGAAAAACTGTTTTTT
>.|TRBV19|TRBJ1-5|.
CASSIRMGQPQHF
TGTGCCAGTAGTATCCGAATGGGTCAGCCCCAGCATTTT
>.|TRBV19|TRBJ2-5|.
CASSIEGSPRGKETQYF
TGTGCCAGTAGTATAGAAGGATCCCCGCGAGGGAAAGAGACCCAGTACTTC
>.|TRBV28|TRBJ2-3|.
CASSFLVEGEGGTDTQYF
TGTGCCAGCAGTTTTCTCGTGGAAGGTGAGGGCGGCACAGATACGCAGTATTTT
>.|TRBV28|TRBJ2-3|once
CASSPSTRAFSTDTQYF
TGTGCCAGCAGTCCCTCTACTCGGGCTTTTAGCACAGATACGCAGTATTTT
>.|TRBV19|TRBJ2-1|.
CASSSGAYNEQFF
TGTGCCAGTAGTTCCGGGGCCTACAATGAGCAGTTCTTC
>.|TRBV7-9|TRBJ1-1|.
CASRTGTYTEAFF
TGTGCCAGCAGAACCGGGACATACACTGAAGCTTTCTTT
>TRBD2|TRBV11-3|TRBJ2-2|.
CASSGTSGIGELFF
TGTGCCAGCAGCGGTACTAGCGGGATCGGGGAGCTGTTTTTT
>TRBD1|TRBV18|TRBJ1-2|.
CASSVQGGYGYTF
TGTGCCAGCTCGGTTCAGGGGGGCTATGGCTACACCTTC
>.|TRBV6-6|TRBJ2-7|.
CASSYDSNGDEQYF
TGTGCCAGCAGTTACGACTCCAACGGGGACGAGCAGTACTTC
>.|TRBV4-1|TRBJ2-7|.
CASSQEEGDFTYEQYF
TGCGCCAGCAGCCAAGAAGAGGGGGACTTTACCTACGAGCAGTACTTC
>TRBD2|TRBV28|TRBJ2-1|once
CASSAGLAGVNEQFF
TGTGCCAGCAGTGCGGGACTAGCGGGAGTAAATGAGCAGTTCTTC
>.|TRBV10-3|TRBJ2-7|once
CAISPGLSNEQYF
TGTGCCATCAGCCCGGGACTGTCGAACGAGCAGTACTTC
>.|TRBV10-3|TRBJ2-7|.
CAIGHTGDEQYF
TGTGCCATCGGGCACACGGGGGACGAGCAGTACTTC
>.|TRBV6-1|TRBJ1-4|.
CASSVLRTEKLFF
TGTGCCAGCAGTGTCCTTCGGACAGAAAAACTGTTTTTT
>.|TRBV30|TRBJ1-2|.
CAFRPQGVGGYTF
TGTGCCTTCCGACCCCAGGGAGTGGGTGGCTACACCTTC
>.|TRBV4-1|TRBJ2-7|.
CASSQGQGTRAYEQYF
TGCGCCAGCAGCCAAGGTCAGGGGACCCGAGCCTACGAGCAGTACTTC
>.|TRBV28|TRBJ1-1|.
CASSFGGTFYLNTEAFF
TGTGCCAGCAGTTTTGGAGGAACCTTTTACTTGAACACTGAAGCTTTCTTT
>.|TRBV4-1|TRBJ2-2|.
CASSSPGTSAGELFF
TGCGCCAGCAGCTCGCCCGGGACGAGCGCCGGGGAGCTGTTTTTT
>.|TRBV6-8|TRBJ1-1|.
CARAPRVGNTEAFF
TGTGCCAGAGCCCCCCGGGTAGGAAACACTGAAGCTTTCTTT
>.|TRBV4-3|TRBJ2-1|.
CASSQDLRRQGPYNEQFF
TGCGCCAGCAGCCAAGACCTACGCCGCCAGGGCCCGTACAATGAGCAGTTCTTC
>TRBD1|TRBV5-4|TRBJ2-7|.
CASSPGQLSYEQYF
TGTGCCAGCAGCCCGGGACAGCTATCCTACGAGCAGTACTTC
>.|TRBV10-3|TRBJ1-2|.
CAISDPTNYGYTF
TGTGCCATCAGTGACCCCACTAACTATGGCTACACCTTC
>.|TRBV18|TRBJ2-7|.
CASSPGMIVEQYF
TGTGCCAGCTCACCGGGAATGATCGTGGAGCAGTACTTC
>.|TRBV5-4|TRBJ2-4|.
CASSSTGAKNIQYF
TGTGCCAGCAGCTCCACCGGGGCCAAAAACATTCAGTACTTC
>TRBD1|TRBV19|TRBJ1-5|.
CASSSGTGGGQPQHF
TGTGCCAGTAGTTCTGGGACAGGGGGTGGCCAGCCCCAGCATTTT
>TRBD1|TRBV7-9|TRBJ2-7|.
CASSSMTGGLTEQYF
TGTGCCAGCAGCTCAATGACAGGGGGCTTGACCGAGCAGTACTTC
>.|TRBV19|TRBJ1-1|.
CASSITTATEAFF
TGTGCCAGTAGTATTACGACAGCCACTGAAGCTTTCTTT
>.|TRBV7-9|TRBJ2-2|once
CASSSPAPGTGELFF
TGTGCCAGCAGCTCGCCGGCGCCAGGCACCGGGGAGCTGTTTTTT
>.|TRBV19|TRBJ1-3|.
CASSIWAAGNTIYF
TGTGCCAGTAGTATATGGGCGGCTGGAAACACCATATATTTT
>.|TRBV6-5|TRBJ1-1|.
CASSYEGRGTEAFF
TGTGCCAGCAGTTACGAGGGTAGGGGGACTGAAGCTTTCTTT
>.|TRBV7-6|TRBJ2-3|once
CASSLAGVSTDTQYF
TGTGCCAGCAGCTTGGCAGGGGTTAGCACAGATACGCAGTATTTT
>TRBD1|TRBV7-9|TRBJ1-2|.
CASRPQGSRRGYTF
TGTGCCAGCAGACCACAGGGGTCCCGTCGGGGCTACACCTTC